The sample holds a few counts of the clone carrying this TCR beta chain. The data stem from a study of early T cells in non-severe SARS-CoV-2 infection. The ends were cut back, 2 bases at V and 7 bases at J, with 12 bases in the middle. In germline, CDR1 is PRHDT, CDR2 FYEKMQ (reference sequence). The CDR3 runs to 13 residues. Unique molecular identifiers were added to individual cDNA molecules. TCRdb recomputed calls from the 5' RACE reads with MiXCR, one row per CDR3 protein. There are nearly 50,000 distinct CDR3 sequences in the sample; about 6.2% occur only once, and approximately 6.9% lies in the top ten.

This sequence joins TRBV13 and TRBJ2-7; D remains unclear. The sequenced sample was whole blood, obtained at baseline. The sequence was obtained from an adult who was a healthcare worker with PCR-confirmed SARS-CoV-2 infection or an uninfected control (not recorded which). The CDR3 bases are TGTGCCAGCAGCTTATATAGCATGGGGGAGCAGTACTTC. It specifies CASSLYSMGEQYF. The full variable domain, in which reference TRBV13 and TRBJ2-7 provide the parts outside the CDR3, is AAGVIQSPRHLIKEKRETATLKCYPIPRHDTVYWYQQGPGQDPQFLISFYEKMQSDKGSIPDRFSAQQFSDYHSELNMSSLELGDSALYFCASSLYSMGEQYFGPGTRLTVT.